This paragraph reports one T cell receptor (beta chain). This clonotype came up a few times. The antigen it binds to is not known. A read error may account for a junction end that differs from germline. The sample's time point label, in plain terms: persistent/refractory GD, antithyroid drugs over 5 years with positive TRAb. For both TCR sequencing and RNA sequencing, RNA was extracted from PBMCs in TRIzol. The diagnosis of Graves' disease was made according to American Thyroid Association guidelines. Patients were recruited from an endocrinology department in Xi'an, China. Each patient gave 7.5 to 10 milliliters of peripheral blood, collected in an EDTA anticoagulant tube. Ficoll Paque Plus density gradient separation was used to isolate PBMCs, and no further T cell sorting was performed. An Agilent 2100 Bioanalyzer and agarose gel were used to check RNA quality, while a NanoDrop 2000 measured RNA concentration.

The data were obtained in a study of regulatory T cells in long-lasting Graves disease (TCRdb year 2021). For the study in its entirety: To count as having persistent Graves' disease, a patient had to have received antithyroid drug treatment for over 5 years with TSH receptor autoantibodies remaining persistently positive. The study was registered as a clinical trial and conducted in China. Peripheral blood TCR sequencing and RNA sequencing compared persistent Graves' disease patients with newly diagnosed Graves' disease patients. A total of roughly 35 samples underwent TCR sequencing: about 13 from persistent and roughly 20 from newly diagnosed Graves' disease patients. Persistent Graves' disease patients in the clinical cohort had taken antithyroid drugs for roughly ten years on average. Here is what the overall study found, with its caveats: The authors noted that the small sample size was a limitation that may lower accuracy. Only the TCR beta chain was sequenced and analyzed. Because the primary lesion, thyroid tissue, could not be accessed, the study looked at peripheral blood alone. Persistent disease showed preferential use of TRBV28, TRBJ1-2 and TRBJ2-5, whereas newly diagnosed disease favored TRBV20-1 and TRBJ2-1. Lower TCR Shannon entropy and fewer highly expanded clones were observed in persistent Graves' disease patients than in newly diagnosed patients, which suggested clonal expansion. More public clonotypes were shared among persistent patients (fewer than 3,000) than among newly diagnosed patients (more than 900).

CDR1 is given as MNHNS and CDR2 as SASEGT, both from the germline V gene. The CDR3 spans 15 residues, from the cysteine through the phenylalanine. Of the read, only the CDR3 DNA is kept; its 45 bases are in frame from base 1. Library preparation was by multiplex PCR. TCRdb records Illumina HiSeq 4000 as the sequencer. TCR beta libraries were built with iRepertoire HTBI primers and Arm-PCR amplification of CDR3 regions. Gel purification was performed on PCR products prior to sequencing. The paper's processing steps were these. Gene usage analysis of CDR3 amino acid clonotypes relied on the roughly 67 TRBV and more than twelve TRBJ segments identified across samples. COPE and FqMerger were used to merge filtered high-quality paired reads into contigs. BLAST was used to align contigs to the IMGT TRBV, TRBD and TRBJ reference genes, and CDR3 was defined following IMGT. Highly expanded clones were defined as clonotypes with a frequency above 0.1%. Shannon entropy was used to measure repertoire diversity, and the Gini coefficient was used to measure V-J evenness. A clonotype found in more than one individual was treated as public. TCRdb handled the public reads itself, with Q25 trimming in fastp and clone calling in MiXCR, and kept productive beta chains. Rows are unified per CDR3 protein, each entry keeping the most common DNA and genes. For this entry, the V and J calls and clone size follow TCRdb and not the study's own pipeline. For this sample there are a few hundred thousand distinct CDR3 sequences; around 24% appear just once. The ten largest clones capture around 26% of the sample.

The source is a female donor with Graves disease. Specimen: peripheral blood mononuclear cells (PBMCs), collected when the disease was refractory, from a patient treated with antithyroid drugs. The rearrangement combines TRBV6-1 with TRBJ2-2; TRBD2 aligns with 8 central bases. The CDR3 sequence is CASSTTSENTGELFF. The sequence in DNA is TGTGCCAGCAGTACGACTAGCGAGAACACCGGGGAGTTGTTTTTT.